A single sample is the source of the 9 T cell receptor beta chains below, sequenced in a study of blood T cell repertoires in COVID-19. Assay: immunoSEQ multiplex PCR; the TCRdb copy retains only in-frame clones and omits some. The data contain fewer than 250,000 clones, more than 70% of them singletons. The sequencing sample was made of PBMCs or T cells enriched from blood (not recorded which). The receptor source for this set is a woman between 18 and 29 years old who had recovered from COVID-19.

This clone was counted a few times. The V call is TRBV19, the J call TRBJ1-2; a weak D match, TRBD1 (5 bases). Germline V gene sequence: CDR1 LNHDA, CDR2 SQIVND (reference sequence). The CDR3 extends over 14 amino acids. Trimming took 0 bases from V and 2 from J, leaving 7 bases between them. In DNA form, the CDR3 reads TGTGCCAGTAGTATAGATGACAGCAACTATGGCTACACCTTC. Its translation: CASSIDDSNYGYTF.

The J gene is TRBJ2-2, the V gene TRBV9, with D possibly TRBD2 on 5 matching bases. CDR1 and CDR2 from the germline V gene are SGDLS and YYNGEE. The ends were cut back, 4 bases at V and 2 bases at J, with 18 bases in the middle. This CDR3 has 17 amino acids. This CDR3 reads CASSLRRHQENTGELFF. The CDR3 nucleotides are TGTGCCAGCAGCCTCCGGAGGCATCAGGAAAACACCGGGGAGCTGTTTTTT.

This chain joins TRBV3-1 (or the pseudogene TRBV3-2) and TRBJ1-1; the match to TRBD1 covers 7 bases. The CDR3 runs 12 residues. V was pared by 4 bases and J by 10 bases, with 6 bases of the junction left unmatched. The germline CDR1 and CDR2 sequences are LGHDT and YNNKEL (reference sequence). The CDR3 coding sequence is TGTGCCAGCAGCCCCCCCAGGGGGGTAGCTTTCTTT. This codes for CASSPPRGVAFF.

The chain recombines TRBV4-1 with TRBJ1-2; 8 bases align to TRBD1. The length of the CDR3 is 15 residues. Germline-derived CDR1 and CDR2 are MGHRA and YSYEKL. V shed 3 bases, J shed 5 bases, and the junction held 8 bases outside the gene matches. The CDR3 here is CASSHDQGAGYGYTF. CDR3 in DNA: TGCGCCAGCAGCCACGATCAGGGGGCAGGGTATGGCTACACCTTC.

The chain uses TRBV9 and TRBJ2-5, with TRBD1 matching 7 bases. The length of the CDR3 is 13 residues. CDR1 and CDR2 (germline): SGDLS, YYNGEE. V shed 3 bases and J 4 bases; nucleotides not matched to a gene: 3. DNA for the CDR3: TGTGCCAGCAGCGCGGACAGGCGAGAGACCCAGTACTTC. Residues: CASSADRRETQYF. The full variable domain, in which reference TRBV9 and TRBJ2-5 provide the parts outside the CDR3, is DSGVTQTPKHLITATGQRVTLRCSPRSGDLSVYWYQQSLDQGLQFLIQYYNGEERAKGNILERFSAQQFPDLHSELNLSSLELGDSALYFCASSADRRETQYFGPGTRLLVL.

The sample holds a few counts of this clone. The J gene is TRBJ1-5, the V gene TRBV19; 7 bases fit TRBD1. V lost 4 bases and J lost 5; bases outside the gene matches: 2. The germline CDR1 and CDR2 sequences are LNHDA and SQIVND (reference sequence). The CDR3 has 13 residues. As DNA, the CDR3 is TGTGCCAGTAGTAACGACAGGGATCAGCCCCAGCATTTT. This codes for CASSNDRDQPQHF. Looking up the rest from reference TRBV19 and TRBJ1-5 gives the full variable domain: DGGITQSPKYLFRKEGQNVTLSCEQNLNHDAMYWYRQDPGQGLRLIYYSQIVNDFQKGDIAEGYSVSREKKESFPLTVTSAQKNPTAFYLCASSNDRDQPQHFGDGTRLSIL.

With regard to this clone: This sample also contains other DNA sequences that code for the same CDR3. In DNA form, the CDR3 reads TGTGCCAGCAGTCTCCAGGGGTATGGCTACACCTTC. This codes for CASSLQGYGYTF. This chain links TRBV28 with TRBJ1-2, with D perhaps matching TRBD1 (6 bases). In germline, CDR1 is MDHEN, CDR2 SYDVKM. The CDR3 loop spans 12 amino acids. V lost 5 bases, J lost 5 bases, and 9 bases lay in between.

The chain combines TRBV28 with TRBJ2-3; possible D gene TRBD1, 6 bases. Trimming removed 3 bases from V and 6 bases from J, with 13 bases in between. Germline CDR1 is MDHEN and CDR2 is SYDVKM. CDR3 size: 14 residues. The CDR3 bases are TGTGCCAGCAGTTTTAGGGGGAAGGGGGATACGCAGTATTTT. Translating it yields CASSFRGKGDTQYF.

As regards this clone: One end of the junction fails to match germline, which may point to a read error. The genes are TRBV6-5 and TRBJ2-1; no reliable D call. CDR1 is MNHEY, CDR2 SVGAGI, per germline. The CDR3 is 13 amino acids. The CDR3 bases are TGTGCCAGCAGCTACTTCGGCTACAATGAGCAGTTCTTC. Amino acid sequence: CASSYFGYNEQFF.